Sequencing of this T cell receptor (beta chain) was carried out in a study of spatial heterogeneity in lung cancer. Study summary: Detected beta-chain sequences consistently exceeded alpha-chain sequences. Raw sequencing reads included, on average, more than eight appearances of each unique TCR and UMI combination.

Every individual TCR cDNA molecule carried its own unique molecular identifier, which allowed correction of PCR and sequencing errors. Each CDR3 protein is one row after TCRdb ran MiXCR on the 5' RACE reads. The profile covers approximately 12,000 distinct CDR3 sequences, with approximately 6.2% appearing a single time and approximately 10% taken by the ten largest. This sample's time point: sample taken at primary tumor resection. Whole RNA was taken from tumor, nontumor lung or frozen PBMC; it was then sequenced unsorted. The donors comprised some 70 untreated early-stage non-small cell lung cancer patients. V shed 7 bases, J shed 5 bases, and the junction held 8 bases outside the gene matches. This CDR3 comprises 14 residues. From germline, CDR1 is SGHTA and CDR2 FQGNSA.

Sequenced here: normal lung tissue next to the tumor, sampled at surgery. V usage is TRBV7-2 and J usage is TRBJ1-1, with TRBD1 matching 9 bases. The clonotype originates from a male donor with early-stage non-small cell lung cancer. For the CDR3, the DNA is TGTGCCAGCACCCCTGACAGGGGGGTGACTGAAGCTTTCTTT. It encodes CASTPDRGVTEAFF.